This T cell receptor beta chain appears in the sequencing data of a study of T cell responses to AZD1222 COVID-19 vaccine. Study details: Samples with a second dose at about 4 or about 12 weeks were pooled together.

The repertoire was sequenced with immunoSEQ multiplex PCR; TCRdb's copy has only in-frame clones and lacks some. The table lists more than 100,000 clones, less than 90% of them singletons. The CDR3 has 13 residues. Germline V gives CDR1 SQVTM, CDR2 ANQGSEA. V trimming: 3 bases; J trimming: 5 bases; junction bases outside the gene matches: 5. V usage is TRBV29-1 and J usage is TRBJ2-3, with 7 bases that match TRBD1. This clonotype was sampled from an adult in good health. Source: peripheral blood, taken on day 0 of AZD1222 vaccination. The chain's CDR3 is CSVDGTAVDTQYF. CDR3 in DNA: TGCAGCGTTGACGGGACAGCCGTAGATACGCAGTATTTT.